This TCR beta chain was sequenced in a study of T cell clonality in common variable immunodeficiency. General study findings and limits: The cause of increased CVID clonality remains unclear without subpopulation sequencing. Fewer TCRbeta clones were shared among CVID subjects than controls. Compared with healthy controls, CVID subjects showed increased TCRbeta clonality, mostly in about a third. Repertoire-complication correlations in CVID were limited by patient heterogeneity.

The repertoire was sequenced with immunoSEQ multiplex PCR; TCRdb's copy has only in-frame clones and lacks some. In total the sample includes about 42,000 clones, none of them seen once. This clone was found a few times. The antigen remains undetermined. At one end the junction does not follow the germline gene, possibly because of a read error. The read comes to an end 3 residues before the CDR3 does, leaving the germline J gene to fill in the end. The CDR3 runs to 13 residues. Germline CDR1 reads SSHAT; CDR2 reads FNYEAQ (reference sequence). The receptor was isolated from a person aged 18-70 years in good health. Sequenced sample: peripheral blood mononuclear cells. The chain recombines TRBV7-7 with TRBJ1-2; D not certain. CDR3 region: CASSFTFGNDYTF. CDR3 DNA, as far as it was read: TGTGCTAGCAGCTTCACTTTCGGTAATGAC.